This TCR beta chain was sequenced for a study of blood T cell repertoires in COVID-19. Deletions cut 3 bases from V and 1 base from J, with 7 bases between. Germline CDR1 reads LNHDA; CDR2 reads SQIVND (reference sequence). The CDR3 runs 13 residues. Repertoires were generated with immunoSEQ multiplex PCR, while TCRdb's copy carries only in-frame clones and drops some. The repertoire holds 15,000 or so clones, with approximately 92% as singletons. The chain uses TRBV19 and TRBJ2-7; no reliable D call. This clonotype originated in a human donor with active COVID-19. The donor label of this sample is uncertain. The specimen sequenced was peripheral blood. The CDR3 loop reads CASSMADSYEQYF. The CDR3 bases are TGTGCCAGTAGTATGGCTGATTCCTACGAGCAGTACTTC.